The 20 T cell receptor beta chains below all came from one sample that was sequenced in a study of T cell responses to AZD1222 COVID-19 vaccine. TCRdb's table, derived via immunoSEQ multiplex PCR, lists solely in-frame clones and lacks some. The repertoire holds fewer than 100,000 clones, 90% seen once, with almost 8.5% in the top ten. This sample comprised peripheral blood, obtained on day 0 of AZD1222 vaccination. Receptor source: an adult in good health.

The chain links TRBV6-2 or TRBV6-3 to TRBJ2-2, with 9 positions matching TRBD1. V shed 2 bases and J 4 bases; nucleotides not matched to a gene: 5. Germline V gives CDR1 MNHEY, CDR2 SVGEGT. This CDR3 contains 16 residues. CDR3 protein: CASSYPRQGGTGELFF. In DNA, the CDR3 is TGTGCCAGCAGTTACCCCCGACAGGGGGGCACCGGGGAGCTGTTTTTT.

The genes are TRBV30 and TRBJ1-1; 7 bases are a match to TRBD1. Germline CDR1 GTSNPN, CDR2 SVGIG (reference sequence). V dropped 0 bases and J dropped 6; count of bases not matched to a gene: 10. This CDR3 has 15 amino acids. As DNA, the CDR3 is TGTGCCTGGAGTGTTGGGCAGGGGGTATGGGCTGAAGCTTTCTTT. Translating gives CAWSVGQGVWAEAFF.

The chain has TRBV2 and TRBJ1-2; no clear D gene. This CDR3 is built from 12 residues. Germline V CDR1 and CDR2: SNHLY, FYNNEI. V lost 8 bases and J 4 bases, leaving 11 bases between the germline ends. The CDR3 loop reads CASGADFYGYTF. CDR3 DNA sequence: TGTGCCAGCGGAGCAGATTTCTATGGCTACACCTTC.

This chain joins TRBV30 and TRBJ1-1, with a tentative D call TRBD1 (6 bases). Germline CDR1 reads GTSNPN; CDR2 reads SVGIG (reference sequence). Trimming took off 1 base at V and 3 bases at J, with 15 bases between the two ends. This CDR3 contains 15 residues. CDR3 in amino acids: CAWSADRKEDTEAFF. The CDR3 region has the DNA TGTGCCTGGAGTGCTGACAGGAAGGAGGACACTGAAGCTTTCTTT.

The gene calls are TRBV9 and TRBJ1-1; TRBD1 is a possible D gene (5 bases). With 4 bases removed from V and 0 bases from J, the gap between germline ends came to 16 bases. The germline gives CDR1 SGDLS, CDR2 YYNGEE. The CDR3 runs to 16 residues. In nucleotides, the CDR3 is TGTGCCAGCAGCCCGGATGCGGCAGGGATGAACACTGAAGCTTTCTTT. This sequence encodes CASSPDAAGMNTEAFF.

The chain recombines TRBV6-6 with TRBJ1-2, with 7 nucleotides matching TRBD1. The V segment lost 2 bases and the J segment 2 bases; nucleotides outside the gene matches: 5. The CDR3 sequence is 15 residues long. Germline V gene data show CDR1 as MNHNY and CDR2 as SVGAGI (reference sequence). The chain's CDR3 is CASSYPEQGNYGYTF. The CDR3 bases are TGTGCCAGCAGTTACCCTGAACAGGGGAACTATGGCTACACCTTC.

This sequence joins TRBV7-2 and TRBJ2-4; D is uncertain. The CDR3 has 13 amino acids. CDR1 is SGHTA, CDR2 FQGNSA, per germline. Trimming removed 0 bases at V and 9 bases at J, with 9 bases between. The CDR3 bases are TGTGCCAGCAGCTTAGCGGAATGGGTCATTCAGTACTTC. It codes for CASSLAEWVIQYF.

This chain uses TRBV7-9 with TRBJ2-6, with 8 bases lining up with TRBD1. With V trimmed by 3 bases and J by 0 bases, 10 bases remained unmatched. CDR1 and CDR2 (germline): SEHNR, FQNEAQ (reference sequence). CDR3 length equals 19 residues. The DNA of the CDR3 is TGTGCCAGCAGCTTTCGGGGACAGGCGTTCTTCTCTGGGGCCAACGTCCTGACTTTC. As protein: CASSFRGQAFFSGANVLTF.

The gene calls are TRBV12-3 or TRBV12-4 and TRBJ1-2; 7 nucleotides agree with TRBD1. CDR3 length equals 13 residues. Losses at the gene ends were 5 bases for V and 6 bases for J; bases not matched to a gene: 6. The CDR3 nucleotides read TGTGCCAGCAGTCCTCCTGGGACAGATGGCTACACCTTC. Translated, it gives CASSPPGTDGYTF.

V gene TRBV4-3 combines with J gene TRBJ1-3; D is unresolved. With 0 bases removed from V and 2 bases from J, the gap between germline ends came to 8 bases. CDR3 length: 15 residues. Germline V CDR1 and CDR2: LGHNA, YSLEER. CDR3 nucleotide sequence: TGCGCCAGCAGCCAAGAACAAGGGACTGGAAACACCATATATTTT. It yields the protein CASSQEQGTGNTIYF.

This clone was seen a handful of times. Here the CDR3 reads CASSLQGGRFGQYF. CDR3 in DNA: TGTGCCAGCAGCCTACAGGGGGGACGATTTGGGCAGTACTTC. The chain couples TRBV14 to TRBJ2-7; 8 nucleotides align to TRBD1. Germline CDR1 is SGHDN and CDR2 is FVKESK. This CDR3 has 14 amino acids. Trimming took 4 bases from V and 9 from J; bases not matched to a gene: 11.

The rearrangement uses TRBV27 and TRBJ1-1; the match to TRBD1 covers 8 bases. With 3 bases clipped from V and 5 bases from J, the junction kept 11 bases outside the gene matches. CDR1 is MNHEY and CDR2 is SMNVEV in the germline V gene (reference sequence). The CDR3 loop spans 16 amino acids. The DNA of the CDR3 is TGTGCCAGCAGTTTGGCTGGCACAGGGGGTGGTACTGAAGCTTTCTTT. Its translation: CASSLAGTGGGTEAFF.

The rearrangement uses TRBV20-1 and TRBJ1-1, with D perhaps TRBD1 (5 bases). Trimming stripped 6 bases from V and 5 bases from J, with 10 bases between. The CDR3 length is 11 residues. Germline V gene lookup returns CDR1 DFQATT and CDR2 SNEGSKA (reference sequence). CDR3 region: CSAPRGTEAFF. CDR3 DNA: TGCAGTGCCCCGCGGGGGACTGAAGCTTTCTTT.

This clone showed up just once. The chain employs TRBV7-9 and TRBJ2-3; 7 bases line up with TRBD2. Germline trimming cut 5 bases from V and 8 bases from J; bases unmatched to any gene: 7. The CDR3 has 13 residues. Germline V CDR1 and CDR2: SEHNR, FQNEAQ (reference sequence). The CDR3 loop reads CASSASREGTQYF. DNA of the CDR3: TGTGCCAGCAGCGCCAGCAGGGAGGGTACGCAGTATTTT.

CDR3 loop: CASGPSLNTEAFF. As DNA, the CDR3 is TGTGCTAGTGGTCCATCCTTGAACACTGAAGCTTTCTTT. This rearrangement joins TRBV12-5 to TRBJ1-1; unclear D gene. Trimming pared 5 bases from V and 0 bases from J, leaving 7 bases between. The CDR3 is made up of 13 amino acids. Germline V CDR1 and CDR2: LGHNT, FRNRAP.

The chain employs TRBV28 and TRBJ1-2, with D possibly matching TRBD1 (6 bases). The V gene lost 6 bases and the J gene lost 8 bases, with 16 bases spanning the gap. The germline gives CDR1 MDHEN, CDR2 SYDVKM. The CDR3 has 13 amino acids. The CDR3 reads CASSRGGQRGYTF. In DNA, the CDR3 is TGTGCCAGCAGCCGAGGGGGGCAAAGGGGCTACACCTTC.

CDR3 sequence reads: CAIAQALTQETQYF. The DNA for the CDR3 is TGTGCCATCGCTCAGGCCTTAACCCAAGAGACCCAGTACTTC. The chain carries TRBV6-5 and TRBJ2-5; D remains unclear. Germline assignment: CDR1 MNHEY and CDR2 SVGAGI. Trimming took 10 bases from V and 1 from J, leaving 16 bases between them. This CDR3 has 14 amino acids.

The chain employs TRBV7-6 and TRBJ2-3; D perhaps matches TRBD2 (5 bases). CDR3 size: 18 residues. The V end was cut by 2 bases, the J end by 2 bases, with 20 bases between. CDR1 SGHVS and CDR2 FNYEAQ come from the germline V gene. In DNA, the CDR3 is TGTGCCAGCAGCTTACAGGTAGCGCGACGACCTCACACAGATACGCAGTATTTT. Amino acids: CASSLQVARRPHTDTQYF.

V is TRBV5-1 and J is TRBJ1-5; D might be TRBD1 (6 bases). Trimming cost V 0 bases and J 7 bases, with 11 bases left between them. The CDR3 sequence is 14 residues long. The germline V gene has CDR1 SGHRS and CDR2 YFSETQ. The CDR3 sequence: CASSLAGGDQPQHF. The DNA of the CDR3 is TGCGCCAGCAGCTTGGCCGGGGGCGACCAGCCCCAGCATTTT.

J is TRBJ1-2 and V is TRBV27; TRBD1 aligns across 7 bases. Per germline, CDR1 MNHEY and CDR2 SMNVEV (reference sequence). Trimming took 6 bases from V and 8 from J; bases not matched to a gene: 9. The CDR3 consists of 13 residues. CDR3 sequence (DNA): TGTGCCAGCAGGCCCGGGACAGCCTACGGCTACACCTTC. It yields the protein CASRPGTAYGYTF.